These T cell receptor beta chains were read from a single sample in a study of technical replicates of blood from several donors. The protocol was immunoSEQ multiplex PCR, while the TCRdb copy is restricted to in-frame clones and leaves out a portion. Among tens of thousands of clones listed, around 92% were seen once. Sequencing was done on a sample of T cells isolated from PBMCs. All receptors derive from a human donor in good health. Some clones in this sample may be carry-over from other donors' samples. Both conserved end residues are part of each CDR3. The order of the fields is clone size, J gene, V gene, CDR3 protein. Size values are once, few and many counts, or a class for expanded clones, and some rows have none.

NA | TRBJ2-5 | TRBV7-9 | CASSFGRWETQYF
NA | TRBJ1-5 | TRBV6-1 | CASLSGATNQPQHF
once | TRBJ2-7 | TRBV7-7 | CASSLARDSEQYF
NA | TRBJ2-2 | TRBV5-1 | CASSLDRNTGELFF
once | TRBJ2-3 | TRBV29-1 | CSVGSSGSDTQYF
NA | TRBJ2-5 | TRBV7-6 | CASSPRGTGLTQETQYF
NA | TRBJ2-7 | TRBV2 | CASSEFMYEQYF
NA | TRBJ2-1 | TRBV7-2 | CASSPGLAGVGQFF
once | TRBJ2-7 | TRBV18 | CASSPPNSSRYEQYF
NA | TRBJ2-7 | TRBV28 | CASSFGSGGTGREQYF
once | TRBJ2-1 | TRBV27 | CASSQGQYNEQFF
NA | TRBJ2-3 | TRBV7-2 | CASARLAGGTDTQYF
NA | TRBJ1-1 | TRBV28 | CASSPPTGTAYTEAFF
NA | TRBJ2-2 | TRBV10-3 | CAISPSGSTAGELFF
NA | TRBJ2-2 | TRBV7-7 | CASSLYSSGNTGELFF
NA | TRBJ2-5 | TRBV9 | CASSGGDLRETQYF